This T cell receptor (beta chain) was sequenced in a study of radiation and T cells in renal cell carcinoma (TCRdb year 2020). Regarding the research as a whole: Samples were obtained from a clinical trial, in which 15 Gy stereotactic body radiation therapy was delivered to primary renal cell carcinomas and nephrectomy was performed 4 weeks later. In total, 53 samples, comprising roughly 25 tumors and roughly 27 peripheral blood samples, were subjected to TCR beta sequencing. Across all 53 samples, around 4,000,000 unique CDR3 nucleotide sequences encoding about 2.7 million unique CDR3 amino acid sequences were identified. Overall results and qualifications from the work: Because no pretreatment tumor biopsies were available, whether clonotypes were present in the tumor at baseline could not be determined. An increase in top tumor clonotypes in blood was observed from baseline to 2 weeks post-radiation, followed by contraction by 4 weeks, which was taken to suggest transient expansion of tumor-resident clones. Blood repertoire dynamics were not followed beyond 4 weeks after treatment. Because the trial had a single-armed design, the trial could not examine how radiation dose or scheduling affected the TCR repertoire.

From the cysteine through the phenylalanine, the CDR3 covers 13 amino acids. Left in the record is the CDR3 DNA by itself, 39 bases read in frame from the first base. Per the germline V gene (reference sequence), LNHDA is the CDR1 and SQIVND is the CDR2. Trimming at the junction amounts to 9 bases on V and 0 bases on J, and the germline ends lie 9 bases apart. The time point tag for this specimen amounts to: baseline pretreatment blood. Explained via the paper, the treatment or condition label denotes: 15 Gy SBRT to primary tumor, nephrectomy 4 weeks later. To follow tumor-enriched clonotypes, serial peripheral blood was collected from radiation-treated patients at baseline and at 2 weeks and 4 weeks after SBRT. Renal cell carcinoma with clear cell pathology was present in all patients. Genomic DNA for TCR sequencing was prepared using the QIAamp DNA Blood Mini Kit (Qiagen). Only samples passing all quality control checks were included in the analyses.

TCR beta libraries were generated from genomic DNA with the immunoSEQ kit, following the manufacturer's recommendations. To prepare libraries, a first multiplex PCR with proprietary primers was run, followed by a second PCR that added unique barcodes, and a bead cleanup was done after each round. Each sample batch included a kit-provided positive control reaction and a negative control reaction. The final libraries underwent checking on an Agilent 4200 TapeStation D1000 ScreenTape, volumetric pooling, and quantification by qPCR. Sequencing was performed on an Illumina NextSeq500 using a MidOutput 150-cycle cartridge, with 156 Read1 cycles, 15 Index1 cycles, and the kit custom primers. The pooled library was loaded at around 1.1 pM, and 20% PhiX control was spiked in. As for the original processing: The vendor-processed data were analyzed in R, and a clonotype was defined as all T cells that share the same CDR3 nucleotide sequence. In the clone abundance analyses, frequencies were normalized to the 10,000 most abundant clones in each sample. Public T cell clones, averaging fewer than five per sample, were removed before analysis. A difference in abundance of at least 32-fold between compartments was used to define tumor-enriched and baseline blood-enriched clonotypes. A beta-binomial differential abundance model was used to identify clonotypes that expanded or contracted between blood time points. The Baroni-Urbani and Buser coefficient was used to measure tumor-blood repertoire similarity, and groups were compared with two-tailed Wilcoxon tests in R. TCRdb took this table from immuneACCESS and kept in-frame rearrangements with V and J called. Such tables lack part of the clones; where checked against another copy, unresolved V genes explain under half of the gap, and the rest is unexplained. Clonal size and the V and J genes are those of that table, whereas D and trimming came from the DNA. The sample table holds approximately 150,000 clones, of which less than 90% were seen once. In total, the top ten clones hold roughly 25% of the sample.

Comments on this clone: The antigen this receptor binds is unknown. Base qualities are missing; no much larger clone stands one base away.

The source of this sequence is a woman in her forties or fifties with renal cell carcinoma. The rearrangement joined TRBV19 to TRBJ2-1; the D gene lacks a confident call. Sequencing was performed on blood, taken from a patient whose treatment included radiotherapy and nephrectomy. The CDR3 amino acid sequence is: CARNWSSYNEQFF. The DNA sequence follows: TGTGCCAGGAACTGGAGCTCCTACAATGAGCAGTTCTTC.